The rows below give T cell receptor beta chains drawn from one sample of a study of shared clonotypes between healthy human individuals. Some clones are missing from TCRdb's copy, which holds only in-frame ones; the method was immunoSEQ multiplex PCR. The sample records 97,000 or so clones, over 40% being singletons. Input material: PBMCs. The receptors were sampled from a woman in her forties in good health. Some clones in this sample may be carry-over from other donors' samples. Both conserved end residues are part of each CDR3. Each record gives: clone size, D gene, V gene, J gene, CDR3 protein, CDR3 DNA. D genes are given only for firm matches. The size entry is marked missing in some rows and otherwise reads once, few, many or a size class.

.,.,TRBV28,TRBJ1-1,CASSLPSGGTEAFF,TGTGCCAGCAGTTTGCCCAGTGGGGGCACTGAAGCTTTCTTT
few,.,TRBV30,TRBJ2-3,CAWSVASDMQYF,TGTGCCTGGAGTGTGGCCTCAGATATGCAGTATTTT
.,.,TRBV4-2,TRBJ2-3,CASSQDRSIEPTDTQYF,TGTGCCAGCAGCCAAGATCGGTCCATCGAACCCACAGATACGCAGTATTTT
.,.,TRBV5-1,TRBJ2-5,CASSLGVLRGSLETQYF,TGCGCCAGCAGCTTGGGGGTTCTTCGAGGGAGTTTAGAGACCCAGTACTTC
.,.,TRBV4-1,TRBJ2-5,CASSQGHQETQYF,TGCGCCAGCAGCCAAGGGCACCAAGAGACCCAGTACTTC
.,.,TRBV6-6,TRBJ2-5,CASRAYRDTTGEQYF,TGTGCCAGCAGGGCCTACCGGGACACAACGGGGGAGCAGTACTTC
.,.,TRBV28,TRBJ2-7,CASSPVHRNEQYF,TGTGCCAGCAGTCCAGTTCACAGGAACGAGCAGTACTTC
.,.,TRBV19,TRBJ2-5,CASSSTGREETQYF,TGTGCCAGTAGTTCGACAGGGAGGGAAGAGACCCAGTACTTC
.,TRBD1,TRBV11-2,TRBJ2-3,CASSARQGQGTDTQYF,TGTGCCAGCAGCGCAAGACAGGGACAGGGGACAGATACGCAGTATTTT
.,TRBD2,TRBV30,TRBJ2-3,CAWRRTSGSTDTQYF,TGTGCCTGGAGACGGACTAGCGGCAGCACAGATACGCAGTATTTT
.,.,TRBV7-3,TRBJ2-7,CASSLDSVSEQYF,TGTGCCAGCAGCTTGGACAGCGTCAGCGAGCAGTACTTC
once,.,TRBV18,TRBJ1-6,CASSPTPDDSPLHF,TGTGCCAGCTCACCGACCCCCGACGACTCACCCCTCCACTTT
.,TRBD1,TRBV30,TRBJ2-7,CAWSRDRGSYEQYF,TGTGCCTGGAGCCGGGACAGGGGTTCCTACGAGCAGTACTTC
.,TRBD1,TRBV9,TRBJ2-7,CASSVGPDRDYEQYF,TGTGCCAGCAGCGTAGGCCCGGACAGGGACTACGAGCAGTACTTC
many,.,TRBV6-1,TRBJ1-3,CASRTQTGTGNTIYF,TGTGCCAGCAGGACCCAAACAGGGACTGGAAACACCATATATTTT
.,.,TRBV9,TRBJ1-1,CASSTGPNPNTEAFF,TGTGCCAGCAGCACCGGACCTAACCCGAACACTGAAGCTTTCTTT
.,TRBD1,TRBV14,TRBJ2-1,CASSQDNRGGYNEQFF,TGTGCCAGCAGCCAAGATAACAGGGGCGGCTACAATGAGCAGTTCTTC
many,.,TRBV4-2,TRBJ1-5,CASSQDSNQPQHF,TGTGCCAGCAGCCAAGATAGCAATCAGCCCCAGCATTTT
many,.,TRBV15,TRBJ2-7,CATSGGGSATYEQYF,TGTGCCACCAGCGGCGGAGGTAGCGCGACCTACGAGCAGTACTTC
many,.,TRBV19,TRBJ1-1,CASSATMNTEAFF,TGTGCCAGTAGTGCAACAATGAACACTGAAGCTTTCTTT
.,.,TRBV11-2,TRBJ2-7,CASSPRGGYNSVDEQYF,TGTGCCAGCAGCCCCAGGGGGGGGTATAATTCCGTCGACGAGCAGTACTTC
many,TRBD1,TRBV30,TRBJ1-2,CAWSPDREAYGYTF,TGTGCCTGGAGCCCTGACAGGGAAGCCTATGGCTACACCTTC
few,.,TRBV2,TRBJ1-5,CASSGGGSNQPQHF,TGTGCCAGCAGTGGCGGGGGTAGCAATCAGCCCCAGCATTTT
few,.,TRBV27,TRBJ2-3,CASSLSRTGTQYF,TGTGCCAGCAGTTTAAGCCGCACAGGTACGCAGTATTTT
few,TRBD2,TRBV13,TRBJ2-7,CASSSSGSSYEQYF,TGTGCCAGCAGCTCAAGCGGGAGTTCCTACGAGCAGTACTTC
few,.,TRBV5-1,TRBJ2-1,CASSLLDSSYNEQFF,TGCGCCAGCAGCTTACTTGACAGCTCCTACAATGAGCAGTTCTTC
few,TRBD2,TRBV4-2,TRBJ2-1,CASSQALAGAIVYEQFF,TGTGCCAGCAGCCAAGCGCTAGCGGGAGCTATAGTCTATGAGCAGTTCTTC
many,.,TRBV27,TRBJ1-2,CASSLGASPNYGYTF,TGTGCCAGCAGTCTAGGGGCCTCCCCTAACTATGGCTACACCTTC
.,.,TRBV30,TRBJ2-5,CAWSRGRGQETQYF,TGTGCCTGGAGTAGGGGAAGGGGTCAAGAGACCCAGTACTTC
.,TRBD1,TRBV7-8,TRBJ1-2,CASSPGGQGKYGYTF,TGTGCCAGCAGCCCAGGAGGACAGGGCAAGTATGGCTACACCTTC
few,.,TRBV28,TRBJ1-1,CASSLTMNTEAFF,TGTGCCAGCAGTTTGACTATGAACACTGAAGCTTTCTTT
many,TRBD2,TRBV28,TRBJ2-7,CASLAGGRTYEQYF,TGTGCCAGCCTAGCGGGAGGGAGGACCTACGAGCAGTACTTC
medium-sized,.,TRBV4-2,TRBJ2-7,CASSQSYEQYF,TGTGCCAGCAGCCAAAGCTACGAGCAGTACTTC
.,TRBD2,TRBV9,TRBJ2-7,CASSRTSGSAYEQYF,TGTGCCAGCAGCAGGACTAGCGGGAGTGCGTACGAGCAGTACTTC
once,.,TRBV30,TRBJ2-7,CASSQEGHTASSYEQYF,TGTGCCAGCAGCCAAGAGGGGCACACGGCGAGCTCCTACGAGCAGTACTTC
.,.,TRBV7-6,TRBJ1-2,CASSLVGYGYTF,TGTGCCAGCAGCTTAGTGGGGTATGGCTACACCTTC
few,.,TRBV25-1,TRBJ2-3,CASSEQESTDTQYF,TGTGCCAGCAGTGAACAGGAGAGCACAGATACGCAGTATTTT
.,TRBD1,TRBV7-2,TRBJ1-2,CASSLDTGAPGYTF,TGTGCCAGCAGCTTAGATACAGGGGCACCCGGCTACACCTTC
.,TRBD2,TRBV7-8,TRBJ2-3,CASSFWGGSPDTQYF,TGTGCCAGCAGCTTTTGGGGGGGTTCTCCAGATACGCAGTATTTT
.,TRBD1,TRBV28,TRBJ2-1,CASSEQGQGNEQFF,TGTGCCAGCAGCGAACAAGGACAGGGCAATGAGCAGTTCTTC
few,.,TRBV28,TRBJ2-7,CASMRGGASYEQYF,TGTGCCAGCATGAGAGGAGGGGCCTCCTACGAGCAGTACTTC
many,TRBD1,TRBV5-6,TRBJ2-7,CASSPTGLGEQYF,TGTGCCAGCAGCCCGACAGGGTTAGGCGAGCAGTACTTC
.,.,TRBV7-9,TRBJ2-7,CASSSFQGEQYF,TGTGCCAGCAGCTCATTCCAAGGCGAGCAGTACTTC
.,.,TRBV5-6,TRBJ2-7,CASSYAAYEQYF,TGTGCCAGCAGCTACGCGGCCTACGAGCAGTACTTC
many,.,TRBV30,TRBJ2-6,CAWNPGANVLTF,TGTGCCTGGAATCCTGGGGCCAACGTCCTGACTTTC
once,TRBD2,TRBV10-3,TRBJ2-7,CAISDDLAGGYEQYF,TGTGCCATCAGTGATGACCTAGCGGGAGGCTACGAGCAGTACTTC
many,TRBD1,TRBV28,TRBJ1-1,CASSFRQGTEAFF,TGTGCCAGCAGTTTTCGACAGGGCACTGAAGCTTTCTTT
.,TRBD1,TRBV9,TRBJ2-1,CASSVELQGYNEQFF,TGTGCCAGCAGCGTGGAATTACAGGGGTACAATGAGCAGTTCTTC
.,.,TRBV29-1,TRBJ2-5,CSVERGGGRETQYF,TGCAGCGTTGAAAGAGGGGGTGGAAGGGAGACCCAGTACTTC
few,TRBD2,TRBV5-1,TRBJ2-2,CASSFFGAGDTGELFF,TGCGCCAGCAGCTTCTTTGGCGCGGGAGACACCGGGGAGCTGTTTTTT
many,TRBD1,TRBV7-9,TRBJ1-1,CASSPPGTANTEAFF,TGTGCCAGCAGCCCACCCGGGACAGCGAACACTGAAGCTTTCTTT
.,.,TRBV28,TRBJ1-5,CASRSPIEMSNQPQHF,TGTGCCAGCAGGAGTCCCATAGAGATGAGCAATCAGCCCCAGCATTTT
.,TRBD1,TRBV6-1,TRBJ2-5,CASSDIQGRYQETQYF,TGTGCCAGCAGTGACATACAGGGGCGATACCAAGAGACCCAGTACTTC
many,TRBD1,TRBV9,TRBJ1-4,CASSVGQGGGEKLFF,TGTGCCAGCAGCGTAGGACAGGGAGGAGGAGAAAAACTGTTTTTT
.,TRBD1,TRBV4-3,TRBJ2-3,CASSQDNRGFADTQYF,TGCGCCAGCAGCCAAGACAACAGGGGCTTCGCAGATACGCAGTATTTT
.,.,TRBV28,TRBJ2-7,CASSLVTSSSYEQYF,TGTGCCAGCAGTTTGGTCACCTCGAGCTCCTACGAGCAGTACTTC
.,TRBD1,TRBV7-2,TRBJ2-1,CASIPDREPYNEQFF,TGTGCCAGCATCCCGGACAGGGAGCCCTACAATGAGCAGTTCTTC
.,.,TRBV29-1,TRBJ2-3,CSVDSGDTQYF,TGCAGCGTTGACAGCGGAGATACGCAGTATTTT
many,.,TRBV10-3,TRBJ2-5,CAISEPGRASETQYF,TGTGCCATCAGTGAACCGGGACGGGCTAGCGAGACCCAGTACTTC